The 14 T cell receptor beta chains given below trace back to one sample, sequenced in a study of cytomegalovirus exposure and HLA in healthy donors. Both 60 Vbeta primers and 13 Jbeta primers went into the PCR. The protocol was immunoSEQ multiplex PCR, while the TCRdb copy is restricted to in-frame clones and leaves out a portion. The sample gives about 190,000 clones, around 82% of which show up once; roughly 15% is in the top ten. The sequenced sample was PBMCs. Every receptor here comes from a woman in her 30s in good health and CMV-seropositive.

The chain uses TRBV7-2 and TRBJ2-1; the D is unclear. In germline, CDR1 is SGHTA, CDR2 FQGNSA. This CDR3 is built from 13 residues. V lost 5 bases and J lost 15, with 20 bases in between. The chain's CDR3 is CASSPLSAVPGFF. DNA of the CDR3: TGTGCCAGCAGCCCACTTAGTGCGGTCCCTGGGTTCTTC.

The chain combines TRBV6-1 with TRBJ1-1; a possible D gene is TRBD1 (5 bases). The V and J ends lost 7 bases and 4 bases respectively, with 13 bases between them. Germline-derived CDR1 and CDR2 are MNHNS and SASEGT. The CDR3 has 13 amino acids. The CDR3 region has the DNA TGTGCCAGCATCAGGGAGGTCCGCACTGAAGCTTTCTTT. The encoded protein is CASIREVRTEAFF.

This clone was seen more than once but under ten times. The V and J genes are TRBV11-2 and TRBJ2-7; D possibly corresponds to TRBD2 (6 bases). This CDR3 has 14 residues. Germline CDR1 reads SGHAT; CDR2 reads FQNNGV. Trimming shortened V by 5 bases and J by 2 bases, and 13 bases separated the two germline ends. Here the CDR3 reads CASSPGRLAYEQYF. CDR3 nucleotides: TGTGCCAGCAGCCCTGGGCGACTAGCCTACGAGCAGTACTTC. Full variable domain (missing parts from reference TRBV11-2 and TRBJ2-7): EAGVAQSPRYKIIEKRQSVAFWCNPISGHATLYWYQQILGQGPKLLIQFQNNGVVDDSQLPKDRFSAERLKGVDSTLKIQPAKLEDSAVYLCASSPGRLAYEQYFGPGTRLTVT.

The CDR3 loop reads CASSYLSGSTPDTQYF. The CDR3 DNA is TGTGCCAGCAGTTACCTTAGCGGGAGTACTCCCGATACGCAGTATTTT. V gene TRBV5-6 combines with J gene TRBJ2-3; 9 bases agree with TRBD2. The CDR3 covers 16 residues. Germline CDR1 and CDR2: SGHDT and YYEEEE. The V segment lost 5 bases and the J segment 6 bases; nucleotides outside the gene matches: 13.

CDR3 sequence reads: CASTPGGRGYEQYF. In DNA, the CDR3 is TGTGCCAGCACCCCCGGAGGGAGAGGGTACGAGCAGTACTTC. V and J are TRBV6-5 and TRBJ2-7; possibly TRBD2 for D (6 bases). The CDR3 totals 14 residues. Germline V gene sequence: CDR1 MNHEY, CDR2 SVGAGI. Trimming removed 7 bases from V and 4 bases from J, with 17 bases in between.

The chain employs TRBV19 and TRBJ2-3, with TRBD2 matching over 14 bases. This CDR3 contains 17 residues. After removal of 0 bases from V and 4 bases from J, the junction contained 3 bases not matched to a gene. Germline V gene lookup returns CDR1 LNHDA and CDR2 SQIVND (reference sequence). CDR3 nucleotide sequence: TGTGCCAGTAGTATAGAGGGACTAGCGGGAGTGTCAGATACGCAGTATTTT. Translation gives CASSIEGLAGVSDTQYF.

The V gene is TRBV28, the J gene TRBJ2-6; TRBD1 matches at 7 bases. V gave up 6 bases and J gave up 2 bases; unmatched junction bases: 4. CDR1 and CDR2 from the germline V gene are MDHEN and SYDVKM. The CDR3 runs 15 residues. In DNA, the CDR3 is TGTGCCAGCAGGGAGACAGGGACTGGGGCCAACGTCCTGACTTTC. Translation: CASRETGTGANVLTF.

The chain links TRBV13 to TRBJ2-2, with 8 nucleotides matching TRBD1. V dropped 0 bases and J dropped 3; count of bases not matched to a gene: 3. The CDR3 is made up of 16 amino acids. Germline lookup yields CDR1 PRHDT and CDR2 FYEKMQ (reference sequence). The CDR3 protein is CASSLGQGADTGELFF. CDR3 nucleotides: TGTGCCAGCAGCTTAGGTCAGGGGGCGGACACCGGGGAGCTGTTTTTT.

This chain uses TRBV4-1 with TRBJ2-1; no definite D call. V was cut by 2 bases and J by 0 bases, with 8 bases left in between. Per germline, CDR1 MGHRA and CDR2 YSYEKL. This CDR3 has 15 residues. For the CDR3, the DNA is TGCGCCAGCAGCCAACAATCGAGCTCCTACAATGAGCAGTTCTTC. Amino acids: CASSQQSSSYNEQFF.

The chain links TRBV7-9 to TRBJ2-2, with TRBD2 matching 7 bases. V shed 5 bases, J shed 6 bases, and the junction held 18 bases outside the gene matches. The germline gives CDR1 SEHNR, CDR2 FQNEAQ (reference sequence). This CDR3 region has 18 residues. Written as DNA, the CDR3 is TGTGCCAGCAGCCCGACATCCGCCCGACTAGCCGAGGCCGGGGAGCTGTTTTTT. Amino acids: CASSPTSARLAEAGELFF.

V usage is TRBV7-9 and J usage is TRBJ2-1; D call uncertain. The V gene's germline CDR1 is SEHNR and CDR2 FQNEAQ (reference sequence). Trimming pared 5 bases from V and 4 bases from J, leaving 6 bases between. This CDR3 region has 12 residues. CDR3 nucleotide sequence: TGTGCCAGCAGCAAACAATACAATGAGCAGTTCTTC. Its translation: CASSKQYNEQFF.

The rearrangement uses TRBV7-8 and TRBJ2-7; 11 bases map to TRBD1. The length of the CDR3 is 15 residues. Germline values: CDR1 SGHVS, CDR2 FQNEAQ. V was clipped by 5 bases and J by 3 bases; unmatched bases: 6. CDR3 in DNA: TGTGCCAGCAGCAAGGGGACAGGGGGAGGCTACGAGCAGTACTTC. Residues: CASSKGTGGGYEQYF.

The rearrangement joins TRBV19 to TRBJ1-1; unclear D gene. CDR3 size: 14 residues. Germline-derived CDR1 and CDR2 are LNHDA and SQIVND (reference sequence). V lost 5 bases to trimming and J lost 2 bases, with 12 bases between them. The CDR3 sequence is CASSGGLTNTEAFF. The CDR3 region has the DNA TGTGCCAGTAGTGGAGGGCTAACTAACACTGAAGCTTTCTTT. Filled out from reference TRBV19 and TRBJ1-1, the complete variable domain reads DGGITQSPKYLFRKEGQNVTLSCEQNLNHDAMYWYRQDPGQGLRLIYYSQIVNDFQKGDIAEGYSVSREKKESFPLTVTSAQKNPTAFYLCASSGGLTNTEAFFGQGTRLTVV.

CDR3 nucleotides: TGTGCCAGCAGTTCGGGACTAGCGGGAGGAGGGGAGCAGTTCTTC. Translating gives CASSSGLAGGGEQFF. The rearrangement links TRBV11-3 to TRBJ2-1; 15 bases agree with TRBD2. Germline CDR1 and CDR2: SGHNT and YENEEA. Unmatched junction bases numbered 7, after V lost 6 bases and J lost 10 bases. CDR3 length: 15 amino acids.